This T cell receptor beta chain was recovered during a study of identical twins. In this sample, this clonotype turned up a few times. TCRdb ran MiXCR on the 5' RACE reads and lists one entry per CDR3 protein. Of roughly 290,000 distinct CDR3 sequences listed, approximately 8% are singletons. V was clipped by 5 bases and J by 5 bases, with 11 bases between them. This CDR3 spans 13 amino acids. CDR1 and CDR2 (germline): SGHVS, FNYEAQ. Another study also made use of these data, one on yellow fever vaccine responses in identical twins.

The source is a woman younger than 35 in good health. Specimen: memory (CD45RO+) T cells sorted from blood. The chain has TRBV7-6 and TRBJ2-3; D is unresolved. Written as DNA, the CDR3 is TGTGCCAGCAGCGGAAGGTGGGGAGATACGCAGTATTTT. Its protein product is CASSGRWGDTQYF.